This TCR beta chain comes out of a study of response to subunit inactivated influenza vaccine. TCRdb re-derived calls from the RT-PCR reads in MiXCR, one entry per CDR3 protein. The sample contains over 400,000 distinct CDR3 sequences, over 10% of which appear only once. The study, taken as a whole, reports: New T cells are recruited in small numbers by each seasonal influenza vaccination, according to the authors' suggestion.

To note about this clonotype: No antigen is known for it.

This CDR3 contains 14 residues. Trimming removed 3 bases at V and 1 base at J, with 7 bases between. Germline V CDR1 and CDR2: LNHNV, YYDKDF (reference sequence). The sequencing used PBMCs from blood, collected roughly 47 days after vaccination. This TCR was recovered from a man in his fifties who received an inactivated influenza vaccine. V usage is TRBV15 and J usage is TRBJ2-1; D is unresolved. The CDR3 spells CATSRIGSYNEQFF. Written as DNA, the CDR3 is TGTGCCACCAGCAGGATTGGTTCCTACAATGAGCAGTTCTTC.